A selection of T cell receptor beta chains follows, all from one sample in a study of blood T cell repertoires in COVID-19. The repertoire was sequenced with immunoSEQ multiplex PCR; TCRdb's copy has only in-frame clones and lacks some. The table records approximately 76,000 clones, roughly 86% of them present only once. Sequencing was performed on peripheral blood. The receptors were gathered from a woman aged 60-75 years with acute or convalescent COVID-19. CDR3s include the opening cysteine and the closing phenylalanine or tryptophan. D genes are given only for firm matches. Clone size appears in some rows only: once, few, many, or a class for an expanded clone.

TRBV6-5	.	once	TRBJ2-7	TGTGCCAGCACGAGAGGGAACCGCTACGAGCAGTACTTC	CASTRGNRYEQYF
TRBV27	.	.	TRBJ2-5	TGTGCCAGCAGTTTAGACAGAATCCAAGAGACCCAGTACTTC	CASSLDRIQETQYF
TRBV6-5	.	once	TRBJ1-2	TGTGCCAGCAGCCGGACAGAGTCCTATGGCTACACCTTC	CASSRTESYGYTF
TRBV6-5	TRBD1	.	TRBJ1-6	TGTGCCAGCAGGCCGACAGGGAAGGGTTCACCCCTCCACTTT	CASRPTGKGSPLHF
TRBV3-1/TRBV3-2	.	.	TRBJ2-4	TGTGCCAGCAGCCAAGAAGTAGCGGTTCTAGCCAAAAACATTCAGTACTTC	CASSQEVAVLAKNIQYF
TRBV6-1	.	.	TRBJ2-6	TGTGCCAGCAGTGAAGCGGAACAGGCGAGCTCTGGGGCCAACGTCCTGACTTTC	CASSEAEQASSGANVLTF
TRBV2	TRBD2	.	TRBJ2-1	TGTGCCAGCAGAGGGAGGGATGAGCAGTTCTTC	CASRGRDEQFF
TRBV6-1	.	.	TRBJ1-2	TGTGCCAGCAGGGAAGGGGCAGGGGCCGGCTACACCTTC	CASREGAGAGYTF
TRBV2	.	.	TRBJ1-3	TGTGCCAGCAATCTGGTCCGGGGCTCTGGAAACACCATATATTTT	CASNLVRGSGNTIYF
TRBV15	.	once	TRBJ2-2	TGTGCCACCAGCAGAGATTTAGTTTCCGGGGAGCTGTTTTTT	CATSRDLVSGELFF
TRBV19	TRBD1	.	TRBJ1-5	TGTGCCAGTAGTACCCACGACAGGGGGGGTCAGCCCCAGCATTTT	CASSTHDRGGQPQHF
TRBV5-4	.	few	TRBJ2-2	TGTGCCAGCAGCTTGGAACAGTCGAACACCGGGGAGCTGTTTTTT	CASSLEQSNTGELFF
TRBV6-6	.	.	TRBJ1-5	TGTGCCAGCAGTTACGAATCGGCCCAGCATTTT	CASSYESAQHF